This T cell receptor (beta chain) was captured in a study of early T cells in non-severe SARS-CoV-2 infection. Overall study: Sequenced material consisted of bulk RNA (from unsorted whole blood), and chains were unpaired.

The CDR3 is 15 amino acids. The V gene lost 4 bases and the J gene lost 6 bases, with 16 bases spanning the gap. The germline V gene encodes CDR1 SGHVS and CDR2 FQNEAQ. In this sample, this clonotype turned up a few times. What it recognizes is unknown. Whole-study findings and limits: Database matching using VDJdb favored anti-spike CD8 responses, with private and CD4 specificities left missing.

The TCR library protocol attached unique molecular identifiers to the individual cDNA molecules. TCRdb independently ran MiXCR on the 5' RACE reads; one entry per CDR3 protein. The table records approximately 70,000 distinct CDR3 sequences, more than 8% of them present only once. Sample: whole blood, taken at baseline. The chain combines TRBV7-8 with TRBJ2-1, with D hard to call. The receptor was isolated from an adult who was a healthcare worker with PCR-confirmed SARS-CoV-2 infection or an uninfected control (not recorded which). The CDR3 here is CASSSKGYPPNEQFF. CDR3 in DNA: TGTGCCAGCAGCTCCAAGGGTTACCCGCCCAATGAGCAGTTCTTC.